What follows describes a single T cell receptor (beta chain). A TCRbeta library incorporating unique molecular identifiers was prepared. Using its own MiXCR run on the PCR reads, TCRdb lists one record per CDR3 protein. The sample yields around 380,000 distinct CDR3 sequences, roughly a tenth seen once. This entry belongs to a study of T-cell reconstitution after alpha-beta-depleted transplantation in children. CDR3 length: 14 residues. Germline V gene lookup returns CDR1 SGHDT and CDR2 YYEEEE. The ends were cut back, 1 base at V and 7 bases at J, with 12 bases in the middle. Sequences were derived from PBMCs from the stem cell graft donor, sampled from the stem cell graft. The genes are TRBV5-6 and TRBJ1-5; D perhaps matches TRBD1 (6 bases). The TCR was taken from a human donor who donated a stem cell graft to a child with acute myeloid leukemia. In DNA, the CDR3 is TGTGCCAGCAGCTTGCACAGGGAAAGGCAGCCCCAGCATTTT. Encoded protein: CASSLHRERQPQHF.